Listed here are 18 T cell receptor beta chains from one sample, sequenced in a study of blood T cell repertoires in COVID-19. Using immunoSEQ multiplex PCR, the repertoire was profiled, and TCRdb retains in-frame clones only, with some absent. The sample contains roughly 100,000 clones, roughly nine tenths of which appear only once. Input material: peripheral blood. These receptors were obtained from a woman older than 75 in a cohort sampled during active COVID-19.

V is TRBV9 and J is TRBJ2-5; D is possibly TRBD2 (6 bases). V was clipped by 1 base and J by 5 bases, with 9 bases between them. This CDR3 is 13 amino acids long. The germline V gene encodes CDR1 SGDLS and CDR2 YYNGEE. The CDR3 DNA follows: TGTGCCAGCAGCGTATTCGGGGGTGAGACCCAGTACTTC. It specifies CASSVFGGETQYF.

This rearrangement joins TRBV15 to TRBJ2-1; D may be TRBD1 (5 bases). V dropped 0 bases and J dropped 9 bases, with 15 bases sitting between them. The CDR3 contains 15 residues. Germline assignment: CDR1 LNHNV and CDR2 YYDKDF (reference sequence). The CDR3: CATSRDWGFLREQFF. CDR3 bases: TGTGCCACCAGCAGAGATTGGGGCTTTCTTCGTGAGCAGTTCTTC.

The chain couples TRBV5-4 to TRBJ2-1; possibly TRBD2 for D (5 bases). The CDR3 length is 13 residues. V was pared by 3 bases and J by 6 bases, with 10 bases between. Per germline, CDR1 SGHNT and CDR2 YYREEE (reference sequence). The CDR3 spells CASSWAAGNEQFF. DNA of the CDR3: TGTGCCAGCAGCTGGGCCGCGGGCAATGAGCAGTTCTTC.

The V and J genes are TRBV27 and TRBJ2-1; possibly TRBD1 for D (5 bases). This CDR3 spans 12 amino acids. Trimming shortened V by 6 bases and J by 13 bases, and 16 bases separated the two germline ends. Germline assignment: CDR1 MNHEY and CDR2 SMNVEV (reference sequence). CDR3: CASRVTGSVQFF. CDR3 bases: TGTGCCAGCAGGGTTACAGGTTCTGTACAGTTCTTC.

The J gene is TRBJ2-1, the V gene TRBV5-1; D not resolved. This CDR3 spans 12 amino acids. Looked up from germline, CDR1 is SGHRS and CDR2 is YFSETQ. V was shortened by 3 bases and J by 8 bases, with 9 bases between the two germline ends. CDR3 DNA sequence: TGCGCCAGCAGCTCCTCTCTCGATGAGCAGTTCTTC. Its protein is CASSSSLDEQFF.

The chain employs TRBV29-1 and TRBJ2-3; 14 nucleotides agree with TRBD2. The CDR3 covers 15 residues. Germline V CDR1 and CDR2: SQVTM, ANQGSEA. V shed 6 bases, J shed 2 bases, and the junction held 4 bases outside the gene matches. CDR3 residues: CSVRTSGGITDTQYF. CDR3 DNA sequence: TGCAGCGTGCGGACTAGCGGGGGGATCACAGATACGCAGTATTTT.

The chain is built from TRBV6-5 and TRBJ2-3; D ambiguous. The CDR3 runs to 13 residues. Germline CDR1 MNHEY, CDR2 SVGAGI. The germline V and J ends were trimmed by 4 bases and 6 bases, with 11 bases remaining between them. CDR3 nucleotides: TGTGCCAGCAGTTCCCCCCGCCGGGATACGCAGTATTTT. It codes for CASSSPRRDTQYF.

The V and J genes are TRBV6-1 and TRBJ2-1, with D unclear. The CDR3 contains 13 residues. V was trimmed by 2 bases and J by 9 bases, leaving 11 bases between them. Per the germline V gene, CDR1 is MNHNS and CDR2 is SASEGT. The CDR3, as DNA: TGTGCCAGCAGTGAACCCCTCACGGGTGAGCAGTTCTTC. Its translation is CASSEPLTGEQFF.

V usage is TRBV3-1 (or the pseudogene TRBV3-2) and J usage is TRBJ2-2; tentative D call: TRBD2 (6 bases). The CDR3 spans 17 residues. Trimming removed 1 base from V and 0 bases from J, with 12 bases in between. The germline CDR1 and CDR2 sequences are LGHDT and YNNKEL (reference sequence). The CDR3 protein is CASSQGRDHPNTGELFF. DNA of the CDR3: TGTGCCAGCAGCCAAGGGCGGGACCACCCGAACACCGGGGAGCTGTTTTTT.

The V call is TRBV6-5, the J call TRBJ1-1; 7 positions agree with TRBD1. Looked up from germline, CDR1 is MNHEY and CDR2 is SVGAGI. The CDR3 has 14 residues. V was clipped by 5 bases and J by 6 bases; unmatched bases: 9. The chain's CDR3 is CASSRDSPKPEAFF. For the CDR3, the DNA is TGTGCCAGCAGTCGGGACAGTCCTAAACCTGAAGCTTTCTTT.

The V and J genes are TRBV4-2 and TRBJ2-5; a weak D match, TRBD2 (7 bases). This CDR3 contains 16 residues. V lost 0 bases to trimming and J lost 5 bases, with 16 bases between them. Germline V gene data show CDR1 as LGHNA and CDR2 as YNFKEQ. The DNA of the CDR3 is TGTGCCAGCAGCCAAGAAGGGGGGGGCCGGCGGGAGACCCAGTACTTC. Its protein is CASSQEGGGRRETQYF.

V gene TRBV5-6 combines with J gene TRBJ1-5, with D perhaps matching TRBD1 (5 bases). Trimming took off 4 bases at V and 5 bases at J, with 28 bases between the two ends. CDR3 length: 19 residues. Germline CDR1 is SGHDT and CDR2 is YYEEEE. CDR3 nucleotides: TGTGCCAGCAGCCCACCGTCTTCTAAGCGGGTAGGGGTTGATCAGCCCCAGCATTTT. It is translated as CASSPPSSKRVGVDQPQHF.

The chain has TRBV7-8 and TRBJ1-2, with 7 positions matching TRBD1. From germline, CDR1 is SGHVS and CDR2 FQNEAQ. V was pared by 1 base and J by 5 bases, with 7 bases of the junction left unmatched. The CDR3 has 15 residues. The CDR3 here is CASSLGGGAGYGYTF. The CDR3 nucleotides read TGTGCCAGCAGCTTAGGAGGGGGCGCCGGGTATGGCTACACCTTC. Combining the CDR3 with reference TRBV7-8 and TRBJ1-2 gives the whole variable domain GAGVSQSPRYKVAKRGQDVALRCDPISGHVSLFWYQQALGQGPEFLTYFQNEAQLDKSGLPSDRFFAERPEGSVSTLKIQRTQQEDSAVYLCASSLGGGAGYGYTFGSGTRLTVV.

The genes are TRBV5-1 and TRBJ2-3; the D gene is possibly TRBD1 (5 bases). Germline loops: CDR1 SGHRS, CDR2 YFSETQ. CDR3 length: 13 residues. V lost 10 bases to trimming and J lost 1 base, with 13 bases between them. The CDR3 DNA is TGCGCCGCAAGAGAAGGGGGCACAGATACGCAGTATTTT. This gives the protein CAAREGGTDTQYF.

The rearrangement joins TRBV6-5 to TRBJ1-5, with TRBD1 matching over 11 bases. V lost 4 bases, J lost 11 bases, and 10 bases stayed unmatched. The CDR3 covers 15 residues. CDR1 is MNHEY and CDR2 is SVGAGI in the germline V gene. DNA for the CDR3: TGTGCCAGCAGTTGGGGACAGGGGGTTACGACAGCCCAGCATTTT. Protein: CASSWGQGVTTAQHF.

This chain uses TRBV24-1 with TRBJ1-5; TRBD1 aligns across 9 bases. The CDR3 has 19 amino acids. The germline V gene has CDR1 KGHDR and CDR2 SFDVKD. V lost 2 bases and J lost 0; bases outside the gene matches: 10. CDR3 in amino acids: CATSDSGDRASFSNQPQHF. The CDR3 coding sequence is TGTGCCACCAGTGATTCGGGGGACAGGGCCTCCTTTAGCAATCAGCCCCAGCATTTT.

This rearrangement joins TRBV4-1 to TRBJ2-2; TRBD2 matches 12 bases. V lost 3 bases and J lost 6; bases outside the gene matches: 5. Germline CDR1 and CDR2: MGHRA and YSYEKL. This CDR3 is built from 16 residues. CDR3: CASSHTSGRLSGELFF. The CDR3 region has the DNA TGCGCCAGCAGCCATACTAGCGGGAGGTTGTCCGGGGAGCTGTTTTTT.

The chain carries TRBV4-1 and TRBJ2-5; 7 bases are a match to TRBD2. After removal of 2 bases from V and 1 base from J, the junction contained 4 bases not matched to a gene. Looked up from germline, CDR1 is MGHRA and CDR2 is YSYEKL. The CDR3 consists of 15 residues. CDR3 sequence reads: CASSQTGLPQETQYF. In nucleotides, the CDR3 is TGCGCCAGCAGCCAAACGGGACTACCCCAAGAGACCCAGTACTTC.